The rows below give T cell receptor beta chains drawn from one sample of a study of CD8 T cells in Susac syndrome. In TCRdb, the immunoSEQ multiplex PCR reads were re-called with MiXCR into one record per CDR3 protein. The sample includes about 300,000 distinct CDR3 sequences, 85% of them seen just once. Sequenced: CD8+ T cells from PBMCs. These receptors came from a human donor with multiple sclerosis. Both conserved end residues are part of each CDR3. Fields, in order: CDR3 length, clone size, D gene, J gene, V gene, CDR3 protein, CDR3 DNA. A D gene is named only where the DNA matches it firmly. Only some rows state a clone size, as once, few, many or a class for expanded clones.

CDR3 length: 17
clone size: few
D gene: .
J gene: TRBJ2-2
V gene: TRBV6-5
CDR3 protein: CASSYGGAPPNTGELFF
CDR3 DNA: TGTGCCAGCAGTTACGGGGGGGCACCCCCGAACACCGGGGAGCTGTTTTTT

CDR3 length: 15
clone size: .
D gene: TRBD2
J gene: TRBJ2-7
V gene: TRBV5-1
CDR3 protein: CASSLVSGSVDEQYF
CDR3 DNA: TGCGCCAGCAGCTTGGTTAGCGGGAGTGTCGACGAGCAGTACTTC

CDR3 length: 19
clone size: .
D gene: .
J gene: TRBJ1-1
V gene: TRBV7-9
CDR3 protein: CASSLDRLGVRNSNTEAFF
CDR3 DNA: TGTGCCAGCAGCTTAGACCGCCTTGGAGTCAGAAATTCGAACACTGAAGCTTTCTTT

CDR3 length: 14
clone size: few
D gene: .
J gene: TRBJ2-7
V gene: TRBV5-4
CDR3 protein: CASSLTGSFYEQYF
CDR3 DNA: TGTGCCAGCAGCTTGACGGGTTCCTTCTACGAGCAGTACTTC

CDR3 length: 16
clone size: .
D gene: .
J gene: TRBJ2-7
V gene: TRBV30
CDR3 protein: CAWTHHRASEFYEQYF
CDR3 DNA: TGTGCCTGGACCCACCACCGGGCTAGCGAGTTCTACGAGCAGTACTTC

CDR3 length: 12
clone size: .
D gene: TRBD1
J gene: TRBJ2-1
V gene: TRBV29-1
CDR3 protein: CSVEDSRQGKFF
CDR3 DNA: TGCAGCGTTGAAGATTCGAGACAGGGAAAGTTCTTC

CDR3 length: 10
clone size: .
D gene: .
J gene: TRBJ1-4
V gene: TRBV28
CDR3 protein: CENRNEKLFF
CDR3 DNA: TGTGAAAACAGGAATGAAAAACTGTTTTTT

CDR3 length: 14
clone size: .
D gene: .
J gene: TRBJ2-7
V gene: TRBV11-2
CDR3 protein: CASSLISGIEGQYF
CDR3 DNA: TGTGCCAGCAGCTTAATATCAGGGATTGAGGGGCAGTACTTC

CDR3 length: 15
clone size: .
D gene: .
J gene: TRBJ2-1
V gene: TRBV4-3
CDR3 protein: CASSQDLSGGGEQFF
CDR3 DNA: TGCGCCAGCAGCCAAGATCTGTCCGGGGGAGGTGAGCAGTTCTTC

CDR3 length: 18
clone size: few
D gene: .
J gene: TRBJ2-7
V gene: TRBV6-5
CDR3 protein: CASSYFFPGTDASYEQYF
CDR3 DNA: TGTGCCAGCAGTTACTTTTTTCCCGGGACTGACGCATCCTACGAGCAGTACTTC

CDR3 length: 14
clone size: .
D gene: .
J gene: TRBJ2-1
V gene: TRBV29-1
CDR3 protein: CSALDSGLLNEQFF
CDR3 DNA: TGCAGCGCCCTAGACAGCGGACTCTTAAATGAGCAGTTCTTC

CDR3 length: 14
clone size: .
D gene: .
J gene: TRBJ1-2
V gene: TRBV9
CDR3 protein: CASSVSGRYYGYTF
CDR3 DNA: TGTGCCAGCAGCGTAAGTGGCAGATACTATGGCTACACCTTC

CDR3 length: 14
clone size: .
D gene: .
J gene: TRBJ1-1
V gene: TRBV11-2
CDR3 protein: CASSFGLGDTEAFF
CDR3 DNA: TGTGCCAGCAGCTTCGGGCTGGGGGACACTGAAGCTTTCTTT

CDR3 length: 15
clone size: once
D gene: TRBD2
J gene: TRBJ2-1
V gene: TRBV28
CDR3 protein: CASSLSLAGLDEQFF
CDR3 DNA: TGTGCCAGCAGTTTATCTCTAGCGGGCCTGGATGAGCAGTTCTTC

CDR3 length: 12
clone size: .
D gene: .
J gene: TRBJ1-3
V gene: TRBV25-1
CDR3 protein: CASDLDGNTIYF
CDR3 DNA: TGTGCCAGCGATCTAGATGGAAACACCATATATTTT

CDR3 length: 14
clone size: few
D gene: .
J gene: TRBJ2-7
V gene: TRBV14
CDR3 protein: CASSQATGSYEQYF
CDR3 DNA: TGTGCCAGCAGCCAAGCGACAGGTTCCTACGAGCAGTACTTC

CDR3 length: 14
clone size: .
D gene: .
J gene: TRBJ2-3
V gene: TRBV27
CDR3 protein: CASSAGPFGDTQYF
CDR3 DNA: TGTGCCAGCAGCGCGGGACCCTTTGGGGATACGCAGTATTTT

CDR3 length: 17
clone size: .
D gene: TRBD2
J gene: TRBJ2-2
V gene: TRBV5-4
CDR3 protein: CASSLDPSGTATGELFF
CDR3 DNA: TGTGCCAGCAGCTTGGACCCTAGCGGGACCGCCACCGGGGAGCTGTTTTTT

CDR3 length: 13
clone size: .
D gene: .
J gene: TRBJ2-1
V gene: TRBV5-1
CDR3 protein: CASSLETSNEQFF
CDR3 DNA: TGCGCCAGCAGCTTGGAGACTAGCAATGAGCAGTTCTTC

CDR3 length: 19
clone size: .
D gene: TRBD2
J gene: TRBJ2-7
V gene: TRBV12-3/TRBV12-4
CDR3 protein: CASSLRSLAGGPPSYEQYF
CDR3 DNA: TGTGCCAGCAGTTTACGGTCTCTAGCGGGAGGGCCCCCCTCCTACGAGCAGTACTTC

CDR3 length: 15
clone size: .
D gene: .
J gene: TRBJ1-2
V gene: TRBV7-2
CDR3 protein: CASSLDWELNYGYTF
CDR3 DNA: TGTGCCAGCAGCTTAGATTGGGAGCTTAACTATGGCTACACCTTC

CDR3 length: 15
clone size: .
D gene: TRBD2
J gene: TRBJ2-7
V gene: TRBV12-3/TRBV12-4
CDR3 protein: CASSLSSGSSYEQYF
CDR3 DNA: TGTGCCAGCAGTTTGTCTAGCGGCAGCTCCTACGAGCAGTACTTC

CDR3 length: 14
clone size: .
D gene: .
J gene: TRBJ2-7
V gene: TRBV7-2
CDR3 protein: CASSLAPGSYEQYF
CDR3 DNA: TGTGCCAGCAGCTTAGCGCCTGGCTCCTACGAGCAGTACTTC

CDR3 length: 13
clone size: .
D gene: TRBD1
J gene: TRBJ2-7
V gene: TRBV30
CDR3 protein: CAWSVNRGNEQYF
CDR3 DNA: TGTGCCTGGAGTGTAAACAGGGGTAACGAGCAGTACTTC

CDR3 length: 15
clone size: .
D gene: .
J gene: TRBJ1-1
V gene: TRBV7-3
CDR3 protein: CASSLYQGLQVEAFF
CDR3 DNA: TGTGCCAGCAGCTTATACCAGGGACTCCAAGTGGAAGCTTTCTTT

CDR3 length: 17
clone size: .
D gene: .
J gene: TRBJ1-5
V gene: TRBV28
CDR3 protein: CASSSTSQGSVNQPQHF
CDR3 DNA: TGTGCCAGCAGTTCCACCTCGCAGGGGAGCGTCAATCAGCCCCAGCATTTT

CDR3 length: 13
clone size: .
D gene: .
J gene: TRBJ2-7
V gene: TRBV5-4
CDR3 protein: CASSLRSGDEQYF
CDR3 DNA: TGTGCCAGCAGCTTGAGGTCGGGGGACGAGCAGTACTTC

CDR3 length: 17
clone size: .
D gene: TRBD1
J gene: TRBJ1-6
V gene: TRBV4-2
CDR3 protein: CASSQVKGGTGNSPLHF
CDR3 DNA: TGTGCCAGCAGCCAAGTAAAGGGGGGGACAGGCAATTCACCCCTCCACTTT

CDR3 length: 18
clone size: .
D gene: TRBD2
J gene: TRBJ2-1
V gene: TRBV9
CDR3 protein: CASSVVGSGLSSYNEQFF
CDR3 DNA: TGTGCCAGCAGCGTAGTTGGTAGCGGGCTCAGCTCCTACAATGAGCAGTTCTTC

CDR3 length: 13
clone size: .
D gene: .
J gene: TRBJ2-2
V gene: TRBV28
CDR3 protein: CASSHDSTGELFF
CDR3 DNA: TGTGCCAGCAGCCATGATTCCACCGGGGAGCTGTTTTTT

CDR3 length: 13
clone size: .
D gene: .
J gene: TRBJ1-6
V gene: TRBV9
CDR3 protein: CASSVAEGSPLHF
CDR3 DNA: TGTGCCAGCAGCGTAGCGGAGGGCTCACCCCTCCACTTT

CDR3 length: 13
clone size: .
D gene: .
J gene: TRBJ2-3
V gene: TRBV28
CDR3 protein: CASNILSTDTQYF
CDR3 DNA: TGTGCCAGCAATATACTAAGCACAGATACGCAGTATTTT

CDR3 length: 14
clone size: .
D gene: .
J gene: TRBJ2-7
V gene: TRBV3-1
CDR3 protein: CASSIRDLSYEQYF
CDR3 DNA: TGTGCCAGCAGCATCAGGGATCTCTCCTACGAGCAGTACTTC

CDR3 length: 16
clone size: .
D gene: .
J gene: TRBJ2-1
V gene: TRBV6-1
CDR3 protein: CASSGPFTSSYNEQFF
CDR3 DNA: TGTGCCAGCAGTGGACCGTTTACTAGCTCCTACAATGAGCAGTTCTTC

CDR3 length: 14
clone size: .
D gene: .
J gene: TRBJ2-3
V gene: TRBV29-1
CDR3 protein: CSVWTGRVPDTQYF
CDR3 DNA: TGCAGCGTGTGGACAGGGAGGGTCCCAGATACGCAGTATTTT

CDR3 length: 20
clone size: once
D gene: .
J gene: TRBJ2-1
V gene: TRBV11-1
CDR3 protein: CASSVGGGLTLYISYNEQFF
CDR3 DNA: TGTGCCAGCAGCGTCGGTGGGGGACTTACTCTTTACATCTCCTACAATGAGCAGTTCTTC

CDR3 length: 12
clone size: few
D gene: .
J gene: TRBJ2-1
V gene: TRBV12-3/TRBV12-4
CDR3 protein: CASSPQGYEQFF
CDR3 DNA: TGTGCCAGCAGTCCACAGGGCTATGAGCAGTTCTTC

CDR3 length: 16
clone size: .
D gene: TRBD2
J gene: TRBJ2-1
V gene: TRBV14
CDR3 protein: CASSQDGGELRYEQFF
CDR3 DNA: TGTGCCAGCAGCCAAGATGGGGGGGAGCTAAGATATGAGCAGTTCTTC

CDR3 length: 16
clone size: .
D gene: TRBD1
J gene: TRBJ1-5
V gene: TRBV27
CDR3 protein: CASSLGAGGSNQPQHF
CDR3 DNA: TGTGCCAGCAGTTTAGGGGCAGGGGGCTCGAATCAGCCCCAGCATTTT

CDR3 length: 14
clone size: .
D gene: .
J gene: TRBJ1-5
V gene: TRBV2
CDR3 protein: CASSEAGREKPQHF
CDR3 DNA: TGTGCCAGCAGTGAAGCAGGTAGGGAGAAGCCCCAGCATTTT

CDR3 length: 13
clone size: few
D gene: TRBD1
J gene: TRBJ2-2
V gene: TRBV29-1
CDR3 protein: CSADRENTGELFF
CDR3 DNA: TGCAGCGCGGACAGGGAGAACACCGGGGAGCTGTTTTTT

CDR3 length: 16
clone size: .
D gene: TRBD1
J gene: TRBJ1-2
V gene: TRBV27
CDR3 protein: CASCALLEGASCGYTF
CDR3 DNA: TGTGCCAGCTGCGCCCTCTTGGAGGGGGCGTCTTGTGGCTACACCTTC

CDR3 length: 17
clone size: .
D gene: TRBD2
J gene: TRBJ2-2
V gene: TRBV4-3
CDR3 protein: CASSPLAASGRGGELFF
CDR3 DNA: TGCGCCAGCAGCCCCCTGGCGGCTAGCGGGAGAGGCGGGGAGCTGTTTTTT

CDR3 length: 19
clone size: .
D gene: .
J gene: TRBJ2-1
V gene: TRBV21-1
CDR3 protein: CASRSHLDDSASNHNEQFF
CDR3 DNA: TGTGCCAGCAGATCCCACCTTGATGATAGCGCCAGCAACCACAATGAGCAGTTCTTC

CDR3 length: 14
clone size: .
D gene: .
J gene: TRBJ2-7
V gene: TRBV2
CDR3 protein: CASSERQRTYEQYF
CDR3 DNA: TGTGCCAGCAGTGAAAGACAGCGTACTTACGAGCAGTACTTC

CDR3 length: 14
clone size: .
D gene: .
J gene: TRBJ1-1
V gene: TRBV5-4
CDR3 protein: CASSRTGLNTEAFF
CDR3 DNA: TGTGCCAGCAGCCGAACAGGGCTGAACACTGAAGCTTTCTTT

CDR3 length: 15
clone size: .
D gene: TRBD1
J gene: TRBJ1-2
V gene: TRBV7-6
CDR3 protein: CASSLEAGGQYGYTF
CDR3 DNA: TGTGCCAGCAGCTTAGAGGCAGGGGGCCAGTATGGCTACACCTTC

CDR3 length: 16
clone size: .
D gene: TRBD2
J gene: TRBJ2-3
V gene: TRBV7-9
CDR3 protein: CASSPMTSGTHYTQYF
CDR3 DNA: TGTGCCAGCAGCCCCATGACTAGCGGGACTCATTATACGCAGTATTTT

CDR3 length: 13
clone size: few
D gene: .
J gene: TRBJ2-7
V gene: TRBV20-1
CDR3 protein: CSARGQMFGEQYF
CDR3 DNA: TGCAGTGCTAGAGGACAGATGTTTGGCGAGCAGTACTTC

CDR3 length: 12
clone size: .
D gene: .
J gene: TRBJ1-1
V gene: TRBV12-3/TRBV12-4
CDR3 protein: CASSLVNFEAFF
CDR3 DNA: TGTGCCAGCAGTTTAGTAAATTTCGAAGCTTTCTTT

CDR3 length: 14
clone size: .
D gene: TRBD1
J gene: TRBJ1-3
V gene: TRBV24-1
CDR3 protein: CATSDPGQANTIYF
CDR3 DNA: TGTGCCACCAGTGACCCCGGACAGGCGAACACCATATATTTT

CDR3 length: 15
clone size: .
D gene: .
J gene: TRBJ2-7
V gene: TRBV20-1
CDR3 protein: CSVRGFGATTYEQYF
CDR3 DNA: TGCAGTGTCCGGGGGTTCGGGGCGACTACCTACGAGCAGTACTTC

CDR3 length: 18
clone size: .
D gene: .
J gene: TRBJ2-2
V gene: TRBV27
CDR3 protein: CASSPRTMGDSNTGELFF
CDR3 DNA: TGTGCCAGCAGTCCGCGGACCATGGGGGATTCGAACACCGGGGAGCTGTTTTTT

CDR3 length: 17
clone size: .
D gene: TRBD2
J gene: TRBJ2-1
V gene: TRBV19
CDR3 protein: CASERTSGSRSYNEQFF
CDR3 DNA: TGTGCCAGCGAAAGGACTAGCGGGAGTAGGTCCTACAATGAGCAGTTCTTC

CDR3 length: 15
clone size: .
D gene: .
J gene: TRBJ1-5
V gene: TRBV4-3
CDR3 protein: CASSQERLGVQPQHF
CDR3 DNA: TGCGCCAGCAGCCAAGAAAGATTGGGGGTTCAGCCCCAGCATTTT

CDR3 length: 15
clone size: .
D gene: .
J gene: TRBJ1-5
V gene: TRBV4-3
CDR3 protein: CASSQASRGNQPQHF
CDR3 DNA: TGCGCCAGCAGCCAAGCATCAAGGGGCAATCAGCCCCAGCATTTT

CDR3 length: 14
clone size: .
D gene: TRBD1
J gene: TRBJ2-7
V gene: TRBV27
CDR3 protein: CASSVGQGSDEQYF
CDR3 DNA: TGTGCCAGCAGTGTGGGACAGGGGAGCGACGAGCAGTACTTC

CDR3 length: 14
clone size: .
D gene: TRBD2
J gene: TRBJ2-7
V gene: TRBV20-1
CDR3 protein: CSARGLAVLYEQYF
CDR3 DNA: TGCAGTGCTAGGGGACTAGCGGTTCTCTACGAGCAGTACTTC

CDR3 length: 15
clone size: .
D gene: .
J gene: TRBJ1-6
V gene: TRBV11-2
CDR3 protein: CASSLKQESNSPLHF
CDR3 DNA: TGTGCCAGCAGCCTAAAGCAGGAATCTAATTCACCCCTCCACTTT